These 2 T cell receptor beta chains were sequenced from one sample in a study of T cells after yellow fever vaccination. MiXCR was run by TCRdb on the 5' RACE reads, yielding one entry per CDR3 protein. The sample carries approximately 340,000 distinct CDR3 sequences, more than 8.5% recorded once. Sample: PBMCs, taken on the day of the first yellow fever vaccination. Receptor source: a man aged 18 to 35 who received the YFV17D yellow fever vaccine.

V gene TRBV5-6 combines with J gene TRBJ2-2; weak D call: TRBD1 (6 bases). Germline assignment: CDR1 SGHDT and CDR2 YYEEEE. CDR3 length equals 13 residues. V was cut by 4 bases and J by 7 bases, with 11 bases left in between. The CDR3: CASSGGQIGELFF. The CDR3 DNA reads as TGTGCCAGCAGCGGAGGACAGATCGGGGAGCTGTTTTTT.

This clonotype showed up just a few times. The genes are TRBV7-2 and TRBJ1-5; 10 bases fit TRBD1. CDR3 length equals 16 residues. Germline V gene data show CDR1 as SGHTA and CDR2 as FQGNSA. The junction had 7 bases not matched to a gene; V was cut back by 4 bases and J by 4 bases. CDR3 amino acids: CASSSWGTGDNQPQHF. The CDR3 DNA follows: TGTGCCAGCAGCTCTTGGGGGACAGGGGATAATCAGCCCCAGCATTTT.